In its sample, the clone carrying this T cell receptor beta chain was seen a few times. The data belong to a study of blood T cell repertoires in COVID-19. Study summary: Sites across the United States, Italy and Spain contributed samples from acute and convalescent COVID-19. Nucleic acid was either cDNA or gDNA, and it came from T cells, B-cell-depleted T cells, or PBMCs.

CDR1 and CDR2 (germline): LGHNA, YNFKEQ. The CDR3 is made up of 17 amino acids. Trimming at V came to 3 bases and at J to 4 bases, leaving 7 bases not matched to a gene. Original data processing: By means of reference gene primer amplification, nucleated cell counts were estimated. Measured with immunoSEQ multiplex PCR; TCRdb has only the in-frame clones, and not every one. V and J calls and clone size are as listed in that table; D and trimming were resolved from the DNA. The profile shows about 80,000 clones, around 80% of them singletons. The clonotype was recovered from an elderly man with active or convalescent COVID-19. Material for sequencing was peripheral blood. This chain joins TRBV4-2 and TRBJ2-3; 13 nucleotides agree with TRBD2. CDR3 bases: TGTGCCAGCAGCCACGAGACTAGCGGGGGGCGGGCAGATACGCAGTATTTT. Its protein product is CASSHETSGGRADTQYF.